Following are 8 T cell receptor beta chains from one sample sequenced in a study of CD8 T cells in ankylosing spondylitis. Study conclusions and caveats: A TCR beta motif of several highly homologous variants appeared characteristic of ankylosing spondylitis blood.

TCRdb reprocessed the 5' RACE reads with MiXCR, giving one entry per CDR3 protein. The table has roughly 440,000 distinct CDR3 sequences, 17% seen once. Their antigen targets remain unknown. Sample: blood, either unsorted or a sorted T cell fraction (not recorded which). All receptors derive from a male donor with ankylosing spondylitis.

There are many counts of this clonotype. The chain has TRBV29-1 and TRBJ2-3; 11 bases map to TRBD2. Unmatched junction bases numbered 9, after V lost 7 bases and J lost 0 bases. Germline assignment: CDR1 SQVTM and CDR2 ANQGSEA. There are 16 residues in the CDR3. The CDR3 region is CSADAGTSGSTDTQYF. CDR3 nucleotide sequence: TGCAGCGCTGACGCTGGGACTAGCGGTAGCACAGATACGCAGTATTTT.

This chain links TRBV4-3 with TRBJ2-1, with 8 positions matching TRBD1. After removal of 1 base from V and 7 bases from J, the junction contained 6 bases not matched to a gene. Germline V gene lookup returns CDR1 LGHNA and CDR2 YSLEER. The CDR3 contains 15 residues. The CDR3 nucleotides are TGCGCCAGCAGCCAAGCTCCGGACAGGGTAAATGAGCAGTTCTTC. It codes for CASSQAPDRVNEQFF.

This clonotype was detected ten times or more. The chain links TRBV2 to TRBJ1-5, with TRBD1 matching 7 bases. Per the germline V gene, CDR1 is SNHLY and CDR2 is FYNNEI. J lost 2 bases, V lost 0 bases, and 4 bases had no gene match. CDR3 length equals 16 residues. CDR3: CASSEALGQGNQPQHF. The CDR3 DNA reads TGTGCCAGCAGTGAAGCGCTTGGACAGGGCAATCAGCCCCAGCATTTT.

The chain recombines TRBV4-2 with TRBJ2-3, with D possibly matching TRBD1 (5 bases). Matching the DNA end better, TRBJ1-5 makes the J call doubtful. This CDR3 spans 15 amino acids. The germline CDR1 and CDR2 sequences are LGHNA and YNFKEQ. The CDR3 protein is CASSQDGGNTDTQHF. CDR3 in DNA: TGTGCCAGCAGCCAAGATGGGGGGAACACAGATACGCAGCATTTT.

The V gene is TRBV18, the J gene TRBJ2-5, with TRBD1 as a possible D gene (6 bases). Trimming took off 5 bases at V and 4 bases at J, with 14 bases between the two ends. The CDR3 is 14 residues long. Germline CDR1 reads KGHSH; CDR2 reads LQKENI. CDR3 nucleotide sequence: TGTGCCAGCTCAATACAACAGGGCCGAGAGACCCAGTACTTC. The encoded protein is CASSIQQGRETQYF.

This clonotype was counted a few times. The rearrangement joins TRBV7-2 to TRBJ1-4, with D unresolved. Germline CDR1 SGHTA, CDR2 FQGNSA. This CDR3 region has 15 residues. V shed 0 bases and J shed 7 bases, with 12 bases lying between them. CDR3 loop: CASSLAKRYGEKLFF. The DNA of the CDR3 is TGTGCCAGCAGCTTAGCGAAGCGCTACGGTGAAAAACTGTTTTTT.

The chain joins TRBV7-2 to TRBJ2-1, with D possibly being TRBD2 (6 bases). Germline V gene data show CDR1 as SGHTA and CDR2 as FQGNSA. The CDR3 has 17 residues. Trimming removed 2 bases at V and 1 base at J, with 15 bases between. The CDR3 is CASSLLGGGPSYNEQFF. The CDR3 nucleotides read TGTGCCAGCAGCTTATTGGGGGGAGGACCATCCTACAATGAGCAGTTCTTC.

The rearrangement uses TRBV12-3 or TRBV12-4 and TRBJ2-1, with 8 bases aligning to TRBD2. V was pared by 6 bases and J by 4 bases, with 8 bases of the junction left unmatched. CDR3 length: 15 amino acids. The DNA for the CDR3 is TGTGCCAGCAGCCGCGAGATAGCGGGATACAATGAGCAGTTCTTC. This translates into CASSREIAGYNEQFF.